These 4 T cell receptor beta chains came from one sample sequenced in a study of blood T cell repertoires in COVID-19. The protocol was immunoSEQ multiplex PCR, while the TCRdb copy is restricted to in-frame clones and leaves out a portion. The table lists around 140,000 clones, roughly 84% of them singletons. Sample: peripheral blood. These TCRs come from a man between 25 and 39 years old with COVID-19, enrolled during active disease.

The CDR3 DNA follows: TGCGCCAGCAGCCCAGGGGGTTCAATTGGGGCCAACGTCCTGACTTTC. This sequence encodes CASSPGGSIGANVLTF. The V call is TRBV4-1, the J call TRBJ2-6, with 7 bases lining up with TRBD1. The CDR3 length is 16 residues. Germline CDR1 is MGHRA and CDR2 is YSYEKL. The ends lost 4 bases at V and 3 bases at J; junction bases unmatched: 6.

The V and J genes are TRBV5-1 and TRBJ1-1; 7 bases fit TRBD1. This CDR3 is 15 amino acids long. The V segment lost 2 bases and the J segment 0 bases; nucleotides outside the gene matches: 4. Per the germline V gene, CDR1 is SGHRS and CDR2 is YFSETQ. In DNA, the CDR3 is TGCGCCAGCAGCTTCGGACAGGACCTGAACACTGAAGCTTTCTTT. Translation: CASSFGQDLNTEAFF.

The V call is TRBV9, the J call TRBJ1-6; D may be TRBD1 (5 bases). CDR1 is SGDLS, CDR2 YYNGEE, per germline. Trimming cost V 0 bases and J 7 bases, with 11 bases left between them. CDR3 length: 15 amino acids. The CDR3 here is CASSVGRQGNSPLHF. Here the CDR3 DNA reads TGTGCCAGCAGCGTAGGGCGCCAGGGAAATTCACCCCTCCACTTT.

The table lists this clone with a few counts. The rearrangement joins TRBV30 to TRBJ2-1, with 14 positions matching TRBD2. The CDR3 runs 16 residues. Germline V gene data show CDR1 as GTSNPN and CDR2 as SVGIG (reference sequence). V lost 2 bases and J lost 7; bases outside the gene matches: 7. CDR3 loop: CAWSLRTSGRWNEQFF. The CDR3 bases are TGTGCCTGGAGTCTCCGGACTAGCGGGAGGTGGAATGAGCAGTTCTTC.